This TCR beta chain originates from a study of regulatory and conventional T cells in breast cancer (dated by TCRdb to the mid-2010s). Receptor libraries were prepared by PCR. The reads were generated on an Illumina MiSeq. The raw public data were reprocessed by TCRdb itself: fastp quality trimming at Q25, MiXCR clonotype calling, in-frame beta chains only. Rows matching on CDR3 protein sequence are summarized as one entry with the most common DNA and genes. The sample table records roughly 16,000 distinct CDR3 sequences; approximately 29% of these occur just once. Together, the top ten hold around 1.5% of the sample. In the case of this clonotype: The clone's antigen remains unknown. No much larger clone exists at a distance of one base, and base qualities are not known.

The CDR3 runs 12 residues from the cysteine to the phenylalanine. Just CDR3 DNA is preserved here, 36 bases in frame from base 1. A distance of 7 bases separates the germline ends of V and J, which lose 4 bases and 6 bases respectively. Reading the germline V gene (reference sequence) gives CDR1 SEHNR and CDR2 FQNEAQ. This receptor was obtained from a female donor in good health. The rearrangement combines TRBV7-9 with TRBJ1-5, and TRBD1 may be the D gene, going by 5 matching bases. Material: conventional T cells from blood. The DNA sequence is given as TGTGCCAGCAGCTGGGGGAGTCAGCCCCAGCATTTT. This encodes CASSWGSQPQHF.